These 14 T cell receptor beta chains share one sample of origin, sequenced in a study of blood T cell repertoires in COVID-19. Assay used: immunoSEQ multiplex PCR; TCRdb lists only in-frame clones, some missing. The sample yields roughly 330,000 clones, around nine tenths seen once. Sample: PBMCs or T cells enriched from blood (not recorded which). These receptors all come from a woman in her twenties or thirties who had recovered from COVID-19.

The chain combines TRBV5-1 with TRBJ1-2; D not resolved. The CDR3 totals 11 residues. Germline loops: CDR1 SGHRS, CDR2 YFSETQ. The V end was cut by 6 bases, the J end by 2 bases, with 5 bases between. CDR3 protein: CASKRNYGYTF. The CDR3 DNA is TGCGCCAGCAAACGGAACTATGGCTACACCTTC.

CDR3 bases: TGTGCCAGCAGCCAAGGGACAGGCTACGAGCAGTACTTC. Translating it yields CASSQGTGYEQYF. V and J are TRBV9 and TRBJ2-7; 8 bases are a match to TRBD1. Germline values: CDR1 SGDLS, CDR2 YYNGEE. V shed 4 bases and J 3 bases; nucleotides not matched to a gene: 3. This CDR3 is built from 13 residues.

J is TRBJ1-1 and V is TRBV13; maybe TRBD1 (5 bases). Germline values: CDR1 PRHDT, CDR2 FYEKMQ (reference sequence). This CDR3 is built from 14 residues. The V gene lost 4 bases and the J gene lost 3 bases, with 12 bases spanning the gap. The CDR3 sequence: CASSYEDSYTEAFF. The CDR3 region has the DNA TGTGCCAGCAGCTACGAAGACAGCTACACTGAAGCTTTCTTT.

This clone occurred once. J is TRBJ2-7 and V is TRBV4-1; tentatively, D is TRBD2 (6 bases). The CDR3 covers 15 residues. Deletions cut 4 bases from V and 0 bases from J, with 13 bases between. Germline CDR1 and CDR2: MGHRA and YSYEKL. CDR3 region: CASSRTPGASYEQYF. The DNA of the CDR3 is TGCGCCAGCAGCCGGACCCCGGGAGCCTCCTACGAGCAGTACTTC.

The V call is TRBV6-5, the J call TRBJ2-3; 10 bases line up with TRBD1. In germline, CDR1 is MNHEY, CDR2 SVGAGI. The CDR3 extends over 14 amino acids. J gave up 6 bases and V 6 bases, and 6 bases lay outside the gene matches. Here the CDR3 reads CASREGQGSDTQYF. Written as DNA, the CDR3 is TGTGCCAGCAGAGAGGGACAGGGGTCGGATACGCAGTATTTT.

On this clone: Its ends do not fully match the called genes, so a read error is possible. The chain carries TRBV7-7 and TRBJ1-1, with a weak D call TRBD1 (6 bases). The CDR3 is made up of 13 amino acids. The V gene's germline CDR1 is SSHAT and CDR2 FNYEAQ (reference sequence). CDR3 DNA: TGTGCTAGCAGCTTTCAGACCGGGACAGAAGCTTTCTTT. Translation gives CASSFQTGTEAFF.

As to this clone: An end of the junction differs from the germline gene, which may be a read error. The chain couples TRBV7-7 to TRBJ2-5, with TRBD1 identical over 9 bases. This CDR3 region has 15 residues. Germline V gene lookup returns CDR1 SSHAT and CDR2 FNYEAQ (reference sequence). The DNA of the CDR3 is TGTGCTAGCAGCTTTAACAGGGGGCCCCAAGAGACCCAGTACTTC. Protein sequence: CASSFNRGPQETQYF.

The chain joins TRBV5-1 to TRBJ2-2; 10 bases match TRBD1. The V segment lost 3 bases and the J segment 4 bases; nucleotides outside the gene matches: 0. Germline CDR1 is SGHRS and CDR2 is YFSETQ. The CDR3 is 14 residues long. CDR3 coding DNA: TGCGCCAGCAGCTGGGACAGGGGCACCGGGGAGCTGTTTTTT. Its translation is CASSWDRGTGELFF.

This clone has a handful of counts. The chain combines TRBV5-1 with TRBJ1-3, with D perhaps TRBD1 (5 bases). Germline V lookup: CDR1 SGHRS, CDR2 YFSETQ. Trimming took off 4 bases at V and 9 bases at J, with 17 bases between the two ends. The CDR3 contains 14 residues. As DNA, the CDR3 is TGCGCCAGCAGCACCGCAGGGTACCAGGGCACCATATATTTT. Translation: CASSTAGYQGTIYF.

The chain couples TRBV6-5 to TRBJ1-5; TRBD1 is a possible D gene (6 bases). Trimming took off 7 bases at V and 10 bases at J, with 20 bases between the two ends. The CDR3 has 14 residues. Per germline, CDR1 MNHEY and CDR2 SVGAGI. The CDR3 bases are TGTGCCAGCAATGGGTATGAACAGGGAGAACCCCAGCATTTT. This gives the protein CASNGYEQGEPQHF.

The chain has TRBV20-1 and TRBJ1-2; weak D call: TRBD1 (6 bases). Trimming removed 3 bases at V and 6 bases at J, with 17 bases between. CDR3 length equals 14 residues. The germline V gene has CDR1 DFQATT and CDR2 SNEGSKA (reference sequence). The CDR3 sequence is CSASHRANLNGYTF. CDR3 in DNA: TGCAGTGCTAGTCACAGGGCCAATCTAAATGGCTACACCTTC.

V and J are TRBV7-9 and TRBJ2-3; the D gene is possibly TRBD2 (6 bases). Trimming left V 7 bases short and J 2 bases short, with 13 bases between. Germline loops: CDR1 SEHNR, CDR2 FQNEAQ (reference sequence). The CDR3 is 14 amino acids. In DNA form, the CDR3 reads TGTGCCAGCACCCCCCGGGGGACCACAGATACGCAGTATTTT. Encoded protein: CASTPRGTTDTQYF.

The CDR3 protein is CASRLDSLDGYTF. The CDR3 DNA reads TGCGCCAGCAGGCTCGACAGTCTGGATGGCTACACCTTC. The chain joins TRBV5-1 to TRBJ1-2; D perhaps matches TRBD1 (5 bases). V lost 5 bases, J lost 6 bases, and 14 bases lay in between. Germline CDR1 and CDR2: SGHRS and YFSETQ. The CDR3 has 13 amino acids.

V gene TRBV6-6 combines with J gene TRBJ1-1, with 7 nucleotides matching TRBD1. Germline lookup yields CDR1 MNHNY and CDR2 SVGAGI (reference sequence). With V trimmed by 6 bases and J by 4 bases, 14 bases remained unmatched. The CDR3 loop spans 16 amino acids. The DNA for the CDR3 is TGTGCCAGCAGCCTCGGGACAGTACCCCCCGCCACTGAAGCTTTCTTT. This encodes CASSLGTVPPATEAFF.